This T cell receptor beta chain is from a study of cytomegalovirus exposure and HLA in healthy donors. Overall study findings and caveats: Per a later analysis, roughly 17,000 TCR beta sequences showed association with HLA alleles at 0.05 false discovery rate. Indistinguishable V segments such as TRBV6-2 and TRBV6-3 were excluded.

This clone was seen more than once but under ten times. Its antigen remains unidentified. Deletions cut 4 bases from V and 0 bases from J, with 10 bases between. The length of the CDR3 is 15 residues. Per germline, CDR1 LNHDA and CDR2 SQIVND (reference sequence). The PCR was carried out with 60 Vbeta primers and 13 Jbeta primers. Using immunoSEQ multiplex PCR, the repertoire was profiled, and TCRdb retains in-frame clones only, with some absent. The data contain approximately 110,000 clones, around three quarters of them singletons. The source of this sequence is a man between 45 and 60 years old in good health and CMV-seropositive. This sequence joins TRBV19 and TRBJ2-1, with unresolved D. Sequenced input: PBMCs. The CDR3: CASSRSASSYNEQFF. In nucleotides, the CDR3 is TGTGCCAGTAGTAGAAGCGCCAGCTCCTACAATGAGCAGTTCTTC.